This T cell receptor (beta chain) was sequenced for a study of chemoradiotherapy in HPV16-positive cancers. Findings and caveats of the study: Candidate HPV-specific clones and E7-related TCR motifs grew in tumor during treatment. HPV-specific T cells were functionally defined from only two HPV16-positive patients. HPV-responsive T-cell expansion during chemoradiotherapy was linked to improved recurrence-free survival in HPV16-positive patients.

The repertoire was sequenced with immunoSEQ multiplex PCR; TCRdb's copy has only in-frame clones and lacks some. The table has roughly 12,000 clones, 55% to 70% seen once. The CDR3 extends over 13 amino acids. V was trimmed by 0 bases and J by 8 bases, leaving 11 bases between them. The germline V gene encodes CDR1 SGHDT and CDR2 YYEEEE. Samples were taken several times over chemoradiotherapy. This clone has a single count. Its target is not known. Sample acquisition took place from a patient who underwent chemoradiotherapy. V usage is TRBV5-6 and J usage is TRBJ1-2; a weak D match, TRBD1 (5 bases). The clonotype originates from a human donor with HPV-associated anogenital cancer. The CDR3 coding sequence is TGTGCCAGCAGCTTGGACAGCCCAGGGGGCTACACCTTC. Amino acid sequence: CASSLDSPGGYTF. Full variable domain (missing parts from reference TRBV5-6 and TRBJ1-2): DAGVTQSPTHLIKTRGQQVTLRCSPKSGHDTVSWYQQALGQGPQFIFQYYEEEERQRGNFPDRFSGHQFPNYSSELNVNALLLGDSALYLCASSLDSPGGYTFGSGTRLTVV.